This is a list of T cell receptor beta chains from one sample in a study of shared clonotypes between healthy human individuals. Here immunoSEQ multiplex PCR was the method, and the copy in TCRdb shows in-frame clones only, minus some. The sample has 550,000 to 800,000 clones, about nine tenths seen once. Sequencing used memory CD8+ T cells from PBMCs. Receptors originate from a man between 18 and 29 years old in good health. Some clones in this sample may be carry-over from other donors' samples. Each CDR3 is given with its conserved first and last residue. A D gene is named only where the DNA matches it firmly. Clone size is not always given. Where it is, it says once, few, many or a class for expanded clones.

size: -
V: TRBV5-6
D: TRBD2
J: TRBJ2-7
CDR3: CASSFRTSGSYEQYF
DNA: TGTGCCAGCAGCTTTCGGACTAGCGGCTCCTACGAGCAGTACTTC

size: -
V: TRBV30
D: -
J: TRBJ2-1
CDR3: CAWSVMGLGYNEQFF
DNA: TGTGCCTGGAGTGTGATGGGGCTAGGGTACAATGAGCAGTTCTTC

size: -
V: TRBV9
D: -
J: TRBJ1-4
CDR3: CASSVGGRTNEKLFF
DNA: TGTGCCAGCAGCGTAGGAGGGAGGACTAATGAAAAACTGTTTTTT

size: -
V: TRBV19
D: -
J: TRBJ1-1
CDR3: CASSIGATSEAFF
DNA: TGTGCCAGTAGTATAGGTGCAACATCTGAAGCTTTCTTT

size: -
V: TRBV7-9
D: TRBD2
J: TRBJ2-7
CDR3: CASSLAGPGLAVGFGEQYF
DNA: TGTGCCAGCAGCTTAGCGGGACCGGGACTAGCGGTGGGATTTGGCGAGCAGTACTTC

size: -
V: TRBV4-1
D: -
J: TRBJ1-2
CDR3: CASSLGTTQARYGYTF
DNA: TGCGCCAGCAGCCTTGGGACGACTCAAGCCCGTTATGGCTACACCTTC

size: -
V: TRBV11-2
D: -
J: TRBJ2-5
CDR3: CASSLFPGKETQYF
DNA: TGTGCCAGCAGCTTATTCCCGGGGAAAGAGACCCAGTACTTC

size: once
V: TRBV7-3
D: TRBD2
J: TRBJ2-3
CDR3: CASSAGDGSTDTQYF
DNA: TGTGCCAGCAGTGCGGGGGACGGGAGCACAGATACGCAGTATTTT

size: -
V: TRBV19
D: TRBD2
J: TRBJ2-4
CDR3: CASSIAGGSKNIQYF
DNA: TGTGCCAGTAGTATAGCGGGAGGTTCCAAAAACATTCAGTACTTC

size: once
V: TRBV4-1
D: TRBD2
J: TRBJ2-3
CDR3: CASSLSGRSTDTQYF
DNA: TGCGCCAGCAGCCTTAGCGGGAGAAGCACAGATACGCAGTATTTT

size: -
V: TRBV7-9
D: -
J: TRBJ2-7
CDR3: CASSRTGPSYEQYF
DNA: TGTGCCAGCAGCCGTACAGGCCCGTCCTACGAGCAGTACTTC

size: -
V: TRBV5-8
D: -
J: TRBJ2-7
CDR3: CASSPSQLGWEQYF
DNA: TGTGCCAGCAGCCCGAGCCAACTCGGTTGGGAGCAGTACTTC

size: -
V: TRBV29-1
D: -
J: TRBJ2-7
CDR3: CSAISSLPAYEQYF
DNA: TGCAGCGCGATAAGCTCCCTGCCAGCCTACGAGCAGTACTTC

size: -
V: TRBV9
D: -
J: TRBJ2-2
CDR3: CASSPAATAGELFF
DNA: TGTGCCAGCAGCCCAGCAGCCACGGCTGGGGAGCTGTTTTTT

size: -
V: TRBV27
D: TRBD2
J: TRBJ2-1
CDR3: CASRKTSGREGEQFF
DNA: TGTGCCAGCAGAAAAACTAGCGGGAGAGAAGGTGAGCAGTTCTTC

size: once
V: TRBV9
D: TRBD2
J: TRBJ2-4
CDR3: CASSVGGSVKNIQYF
DNA: TGTGCCAGCAGCGTAGGCGGGAGCGTCAAAAACATTCAGTACTTC

size: -
V: TRBV14
D: -
J: TRBJ2-7
CDR3: CASSTSGFSYEQYF
DNA: TGTGCCAGCAGCACCTCAGGATTCTCCTACGAGCAGTACTTC

size: -
V: TRBV5-6
D: TRBD2
J: TRBJ2-5
CDR3: CASEREGGRETQYF
DNA: TGTGCCAGCGAACGGGAGGGGGGAAGAGAGACCCAGTACTTC

size: once
V: TRBV19
D: -
J: TRBJ1-2
CDR3: CASSGWGGEGYTF
DNA: TGTGCCAGTAGTGGTTGGGGAGGGGAAGGCTACACCTTC

size: -
V: TRBV28
D: -
J: TRBJ2-1
CDR3: CASSTRANEQFF
DNA: TGTGCCAGCAGTACGCGGGCCAATGAGCAGTTCTTC

size: -
V: TRBV14
D: TRBD1
J: TRBJ2-2
CDR3: CASSQLNRGYSAGELFF
DNA: TGTGCCAGCAGCCAATTGAACAGGGGTTATTCCGCCGGGGAGCTGTTTTTT

size: -
V: TRBV5-1
D: TRBD2
J: TRBJ2-2
CDR3: CASSKGLAGVGNTGELFF
DNA: TGCGCCAGCAGCAAGGGACTAGCGGGAGTGGGGAACACCGGGGAGCTGTTTTTT

size: few
V: TRBV2
D: -
J: TRBJ1-1
CDR3: CASSDLGNTEAFF
DNA: TGTGCCAGCAGTGACCTCGGGAACACTGAAGCTTTCTTT

size: once
V: TRBV27
D: TRBD1
J: TRBJ2-7
CDR3: CASSPGTGGYEQYF
DNA: TGTGCCAGCAGTCCTGGGACAGGGGGGTACGAGCAGTACTTC

size: -
V: TRBV11-2
D: -
J: TRBJ1-1
CDR3: CASSLGRGDLNTEAFF
DNA: TGTGCCAGCAGCTTAGGGAGGGGAGACTTGAACACTGAAGCTTTCTTT

size: -
V: TRBV6-5
D: -
J: TRBJ2-7
CDR3: CASSYRSGGRNEQYF
DNA: TGTGCCAGCAGTTACAGGTCGGGGGGCCGCAACGAGCAGTACTTC

size: -
V: TRBV6-1
D: TRBD1
J: TRBJ1-5
CDR3: CASSGRDREYSNQPQHF
DNA: TGTGCCAGCAGTGGCCGGGACAGGGAATATAGCAATCAGCCCCAGCATTTT

size: -
V: TRBV7-8
D: -
J: TRBJ2-1
CDR3: CASSELGAVEESSYNEQFF
DNA: TGTGCCAGCAGCGAATTAGGGGCGGTGGAAGAAAGCTCCTACAATGAGCAGTTCTTC

size: -
V: TRBV12-5
D: -
J: TRBJ2-4
CDR3: CASAPDWPNIQYF
DNA: TGTGCTAGTGCCCCGGACTGGCCGAACATTCAGTACTTC

size: -
V: TRBV4-1
D: -
J: TRBJ1-5
CDR3: CASSQVKRSNQPQHF
DNA: TGCGCCAGCAGCCAAGTGAAGAGGAGCAATCAGCCCCAGCATTTT

size: -
V: TRBV28
D: -
J: TRBJ2-7
CDR3: CASRQPRSLYEQYF
DNA: TGTGCCAGCAGACAGCCCAGGTCCCTCTACGAGCAGTACTTC

size: once
V: TRBV19
D: -
J: TRBJ2-7
CDR3: CASSISGPNYEQYF
DNA: TGTGCCAGTAGTATATCCGGGCCAAACTACGAGCAGTACTTC

size: -
V: TRBV9
D: -
J: TRBJ2-2
CDR3: CASSVQVRQGNTGELFF
DNA: TGTGCCAGCAGCGTACAAGTCCGGCAGGGGAACACCGGGGAGCTGTTTTTT